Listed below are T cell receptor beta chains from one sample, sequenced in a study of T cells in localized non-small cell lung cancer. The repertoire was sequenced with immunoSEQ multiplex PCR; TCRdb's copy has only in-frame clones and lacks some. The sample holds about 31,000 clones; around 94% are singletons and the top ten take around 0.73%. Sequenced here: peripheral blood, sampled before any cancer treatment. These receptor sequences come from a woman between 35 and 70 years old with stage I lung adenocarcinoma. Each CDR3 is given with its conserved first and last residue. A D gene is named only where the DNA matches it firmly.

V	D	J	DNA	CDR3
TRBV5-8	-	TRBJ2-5	TGTGCCAGCAGCTTGGGGCAGGGGAAAGAGACCCAGTACTTC	CASSLGQGKETQYF
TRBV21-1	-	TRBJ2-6	TGTGCCAGCAGCAAAACGCGGTGGACAGTGGCTGGGGCCAACGTCCTGACTTTC	CASSKTRWTVAGANVLTF
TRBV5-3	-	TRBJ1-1	TGTGCCAGAAGCCAGTCGTGTTGCAGGAACACTGAAGCTTTCTTT	CARSQSCCRNTEAFF
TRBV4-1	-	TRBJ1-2	TGCGCCAGCAGCCAAGATTCCTCAGGTTCCGATGGCTACACCTTC	CASSQDSSGSDGYTF
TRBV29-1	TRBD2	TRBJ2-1	TGCAGCGTTGGTAGGTTGCGGGGGGTACTCAATGAGCAGTTCTTC	CSVGRLRGVLNEQFF
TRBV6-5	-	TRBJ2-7	TGTGCCAGCACCGGAAATCGATCGCCCTACGAGCAGTACTTC	CASTGNRSPYEQYF
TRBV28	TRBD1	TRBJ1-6	TGTGCCAGCAGTCTCCACGACAGGGGCGATTCACCCCTCCACTTT	CASSLHDRGDSPLHF
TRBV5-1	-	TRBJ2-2	TGCGCCAGCAGCTTGAGGGGATACACCGGGGAGCTGTTTTTT	CASSLRGYTGELFF
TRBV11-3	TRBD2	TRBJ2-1	TGTGCCAGCAGCTCCACTAGCGGGAGTCCTCAAGAGCAGTTCTTC	CASSSTSGSPQEQFF
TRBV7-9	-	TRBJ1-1	TGTGCCAGCAGCTTACAGCAGGGAATGAACACTGAAGCTTTCTTT	CASSLQQGMNTEAFF
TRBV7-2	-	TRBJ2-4	TGTGCCAGCAGCCTCCGCCCCACGGAGACCAAAAACATTCAGTACTTC	CASSLRPTETKNIQYF
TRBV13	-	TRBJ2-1	TGTGCCAGCAGCCTTCAAGGCGATGAGCAGTTCTTC	CASSLQGDEQFF
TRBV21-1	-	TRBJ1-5	TGTGCCAGCAGCAAAGCGCTTCGGTACTACTTAGATCGGGACAGGGAGGGGCAGCCCCAGCATTTT	CASSKALRYYLDRDREGQPQHF
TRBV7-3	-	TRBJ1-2	TGTGCCAGCAGCCAGCAGGGTGCAGCCACCTATGGCTACACCTTC	CASSQQGAATYGYTF